Listed below are T cell receptor beta chains from one sample, sequenced in a study of T cells in Graves' hyperthyroidism and ophthalmopathy. TCRdb re-called the multiplex PCR reads through MiXCR, storing one row per CDR3 protein. The sample includes approximately 700,000 distinct CDR3 sequences, roughly 17% of them seen just once. The specimen was blood. All receptors derive from a man between 18 and 35 years old with Graves' hyperthyroidism. Each CDR3 is given with its conserved first and last residue. The D gene is left open where the match is weak. Some rows mark clone size as missing; the rest say once, few, many or name a class of expanded clone.

D,J,length,V,size,DNA,CDR3
TRBD2,TRBJ2-1,15,TRBV7-9,many,TGTGCCAGCAGCTCGGCGGGAGGGACCTACAATGAGCAGTTCTTC,CASSSAGGTYNEQFF
TRBD2,TRBJ2-2,16,TRBV7-2,.,TGTGCCAGCAGCTCCCCGACGGCGGGAGTTTCCGGGGAGCTGTTTTTT,CASSSPTAGVSGELFF
.,TRBJ1-6,15,TRBV2,many,TGTGCCAGCAGTGAACGAGGGTCAGTTAATTCACCCCTCCACTTT,CASSERGSVNSPLHF
.,TRBJ1-2,14,TRBV29-1,.,TGCAGCGTCGGCGTAGGGACCGATTTCTATGGCTACACCTTC,CSVGVGTDFYGYTF
.,TRBJ2-6,16,TRBV28,many,TGTGCCAGCAGTTGGGTAACAGGGCCTGGGGCCAACGTCCTGACTTTC,CASSWVTGPGANVLTF
TRBD2,TRBJ2-3,17,TRBV12-3/TRBV12-4,.,TGTGCCAGCAGTTGGGGACGGCTAGCGGGAGTGATAGATACGCAGTATTTT,CASSWGRLAGVIDTQYF
TRBD2,TRBJ2-5,18,TRBV9,few,TGTGCCAGCAGCGCAGAGGGTAGGGCGGGAGGGCCCAGAGAGACCCAGTACTTC,CASSAEGRAGGPRETQYF
.,TRBJ2-1,14,TRBV11-2,many,TGTGCCAGCAGCTCCTTTTGGCGGCCCAATGAGCAGTTCTTC,CASSSFWRPNEQFF
.,TRBJ1-1,13,TRBV7-9,many,TGTGCCAGCAGCTTACCATGGAACACTGAAGCTTTCTTT,CASSLPWNTEAFF
TRBD1,TRBJ2-1,16,TRBV12-3/TRBV12-4,many,TGTGCCAGCACCCTCCCGAAGGGCAGGGGGTCCTATGAGCAGTTCTTC,CASTLPKGRGSYEQFF
TRBD2,TRBJ2-1,15,TRBV27,many,TGTGCCAGCACCCCGGGACTAGCGGAAAACAATGAGCAGTTCTTC,CASTPGLAENNEQFF
.,TRBJ2-1,14,TRBV28,many,TGTGCCAGCAGGGACGGGATGGGGGCCAATGAGCAGTTCTTC,CASRDGMGANEQFF
.,TRBJ2-1,15,TRBV20-1,few,TGCAGTGCTATGGATATGGGGGATCACTACAATGAGCAGTTCTTC,CSAMDMGDHYNEQFF
.,TRBJ1-2,14,TRBV19,many,TGTGCCACCTCGATGGAGTTAGCTAACTATGGCTACACCTTC,CATSMELANYGYTF
.,TRBJ2-3,14,TRBV5-5,.,TGTGCCAGCAGCTTGCAGGGTTCAGCAGATACGCAGTATTTT,CASSLQGSADTQYF
TRBD2,TRBJ2-1,16,TRBV11-2,.,TGTGCCAGCAGCTTAGGGGCTAGCGGGATGTCATATGAGCAGTTCTTC,CASSLGASGMSYEQFF
.,TRBJ2-2,15,TRBV28,many,TGTGCCAGCAGTTTCGGATATGCAGAGACCGGGGAGCTGTTTTTT,CASSFGYAETGELFF
.,TRBJ2-1,12,TRBV3-1,few,TGTGCCAGCAGCCTGACTCTCTCTAAGCAGTTCTTC,CASSLTLSKQFF
.,TRBJ2-7,14,TRBV20-1,.,TGCAGTCGCCTCGTAAGCAGGGTGCAAAACGAGCAGTACTTC,CSRLVSRVQNEQYF
TRBD1,TRBJ1-1,16,TRBV2,few,TGTGCCAGCGGCTCCGGGACAGGGGCGACGAACACTGAAGCTTTCTTT,CASGSGTGATNTEAFF
.,TRBJ2-7,14,TRBV27,.,TGTGCCAGCAGTTTACAGACAGATGGCTACGAGCAGTACTTC,CASSLQTDGYEQYF
TRBD2,TRBJ2-7,16,TRBV6-1,many,TGTGCCAGCAGGGATGGGACGACTAGCGGGCTGAACGAGCAGTACTTC,CASRDGTTSGLNEQYF
TRBD1,TRBJ2-2,13,TRBV30,.,TGTGCCCGGGACAGGGAGGGCACCGGGGAGCTGTTTTTT,CARDREGTGELFF
.,TRBJ2-7,14,TRBV18,many,TGTGCCAGCTCACAATCTAGGGGCCCCTACGAGCAGTACTTC,CASSQSRGPYEQYF
.,TRBJ2-1,16,TRBV9,.,TGTGCCAGCAGCGTAGGCCCCCCTACCCAGGGTGGTGAGCAGTTCTTC,CASSVGPPTQGGEQFF
.,TRBJ2-3,12,TRBV20-1,few,TGCAGTGGTGGAGGGGGGACAGATACGCAGTATTTT,CSGGGGTDTQYF
.,TRBJ2-1,12,TRBV30,many,TGTGCCTGGTCCGGACGAAACAATGAGCAGTTCTTC,CAWSGRNNEQFF
.,TRBJ2-3,14,TRBV15,few,TGTGCCACCAGCAGCGAAATTGGACGGGATACGCAGTATTTT,CATSSEIGRDTQYF
TRBD1,TRBJ2-1,15,TRBV6-1,.,TGTGCCACGCCCGTCCGGGACAGTTTAGACAATGAGCAGTTCTTC,CATPVRDSLDNEQFF
.,TRBJ2-3,16,TRBV25-1,.,TGTGCCAGCAGTGAATCCCTAGGCTCTAGCACAGATACGCAGTATTTT,CASSESLGSSTDTQYF
.,TRBJ2-3,15,TRBV24-1,few,TGTGCCACCAGTGATGAGGGAAGGAGAACAGATACGCAGTATTTT,CATSDEGRRTDTQYF
.,TRBJ2-1,13,TRBV29-1,few,TGCAGCGTCCCGGGGCTCGGGGGTAGTGAGCAGTTCTTC,CSVPGLGGSEQFF